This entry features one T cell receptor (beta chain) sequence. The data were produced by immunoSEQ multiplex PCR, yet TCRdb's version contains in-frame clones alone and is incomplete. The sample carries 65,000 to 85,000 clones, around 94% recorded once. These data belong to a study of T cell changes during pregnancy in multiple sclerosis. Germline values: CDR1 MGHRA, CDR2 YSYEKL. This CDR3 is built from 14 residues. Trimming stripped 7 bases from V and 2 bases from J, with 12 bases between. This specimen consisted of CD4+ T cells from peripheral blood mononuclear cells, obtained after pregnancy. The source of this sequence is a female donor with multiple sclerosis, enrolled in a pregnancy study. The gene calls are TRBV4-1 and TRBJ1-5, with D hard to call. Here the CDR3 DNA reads TGCGCCAGCACCCCAGCGGGAGGCAATCAGCCCCAGCATTTT. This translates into CASTPAGGNQPQHF.